This entry is about one T cell receptor beta chain. Its specificity is not known. Dot-blot hybridization genotyped cervical HPV amplified with MY09/MY11 PCR. This record comes from a study of T cells in women clearing cervical HPV infection. Whole-study context: With HLA typing for only a few women, HLA confounding remains possible. Study conclusions and caveats: Repertoire richness, not evenness, was significantly elevated in CIN3+ cases versus controls.

The assay was immunoSEQ multiplex PCR, and TCRdb's table has in-frame clones only and misses some. The ten most abundant clones cover roughly 8% of a sample with about 28,000 clones. This sequence originates from a woman aged 18 to 75 with a cervical HPV16 infection that either progressed to CIN3+ or cleared (not recorded which). Sequenced material: blood buffy coat.

CDR3: CASSPRRINEKLFF. The sequenced part of the CDR3 DNA is TGTGCCAGCTCACCACGGCGGATTAATGAAAAA. The V and J genes are TRBV18 and TRBJ1-4; D is ambiguous. The read halts 3 residues ahead of the CDR3 end, with the missing end drawn from the germline J gene. The V gene's germline CDR1 is KGHSH and CDR2 LQKENI. V was cut by 1 base and J by 4 bases, with 7 bases left in between. The CDR3 totals 14 residues.